What follows describes a single T cell receptor beta chain. Splitting of each subset's genomic DNA was done evenly across several immunoSEQ plates. Measured with immunoSEQ multiplex PCR; TCRdb has only the in-frame clones, and not every one. The table lists under 1 million clones, just over 95% of them singletons. Naivety among CD8 cells was defined by CD45RO negativity and positive CCR7 selection, thereby excluding terminally differentiated effector memory CD45RA+ cells. This entry is derived from a study of shared clonotypes between healthy human individuals. The source material was naive CD8+ T cells sorted from blood. This TCR derives from a man younger than 40 in good health.

The DNA of the CDR3 is TGTGCCAGCAGCGAAGGACTAGCGGGGGCAGATACGCAGTATTTT. Amino acids: CASSEGLAGADTQYF. The chain employs TRBV5-4 and TRBJ2-3, with 13 bases that match TRBD2. Germline loops: CDR1 SGHNT, CDR2 YYREEE (reference sequence). The CDR3 sequence is 15 residues long. V trimming: 4 bases; J trimming: 4 bases; junction bases outside the gene matches: 3.